This record concerns one TCR beta chain sequence. CDR3 length: 13 amino acids. Losses at the gene ends were 6 bases for V and 2 bases for J; bases not matched to a gene: 3. Germline V gene sequence: CDR1 SGHTA, CDR2 FQGNSA. Using immunoSEQ multiplex PCR, the repertoire was profiled, and TCRdb retains in-frame clones only, with some absent. The table lists 60,000 to 65,000 clones, under 95% of them singletons. The sample originates from a study of OX40 agonist ivuxolimab in advanced cancers. This clonotype originated in an adult with an advanced solid tumor such as melanoma, head and neck, liver or kidney cancer. Specimen: CD4+ or CD8+ T cells sorted from blood, collected in a trial of the OX40 agonist ivuxolimab. The V call is TRBV7-2, the J call TRBJ2-5, with TRBD1 matching 7 bases. The CDR3 here is CASRRQGQETQYF. CDR3 DNA: TGTGCCAGCAGACGACAGGGACAAGAGACCCAGTACTTC.